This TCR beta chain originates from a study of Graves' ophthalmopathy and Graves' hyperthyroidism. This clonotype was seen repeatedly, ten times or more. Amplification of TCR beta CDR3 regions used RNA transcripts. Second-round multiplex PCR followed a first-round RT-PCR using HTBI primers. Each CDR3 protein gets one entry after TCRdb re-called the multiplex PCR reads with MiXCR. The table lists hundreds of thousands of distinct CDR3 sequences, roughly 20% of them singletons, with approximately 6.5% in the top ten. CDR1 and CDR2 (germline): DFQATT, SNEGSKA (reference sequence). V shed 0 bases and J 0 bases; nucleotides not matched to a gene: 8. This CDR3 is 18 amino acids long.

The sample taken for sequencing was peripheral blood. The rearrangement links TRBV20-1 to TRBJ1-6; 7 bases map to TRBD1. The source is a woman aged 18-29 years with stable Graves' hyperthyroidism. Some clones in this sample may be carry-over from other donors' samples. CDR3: CSARDEGRGSSYNSPLHF. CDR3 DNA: TGCAGTGCTAGAGATGAAGGCAGGGGGAGCTCCTATAATTCACCCCTCCACTTT.